These T cell receptor beta chains were read from a single sample in a study of OX40 agonist ivuxolimab in advanced cancers. Assay used: immunoSEQ multiplex PCR; TCRdb lists only in-frame clones, some missing. This sample has some 90,000 clones; more than 70% occur once, and the top ten carry 4.5% to 5.5%. The sequences come from CD4+ or CD8+ T cells sorted from blood, collected in a trial of the OX40 agonist ivuxolimab. These TCRs come from an adult with an advanced solid tumor such as melanoma, head and neck, liver or kidney cancer. CDR3s include the opening cysteine and the closing phenylalanine or tryptophan. A D gene is named only where the DNA matches it firmly. For some rows the clone size is stated as once, few or many, or as a class when expanded; others skip it.

size: NA
J: TRBJ1-5
V: TRBV29-1
D: TRBD1
CDR3: CSVGTGGNSNQPQHF
DNA: TGCAGCGTTGGGACAGGGGGGAATAGCAATCAGCCCCAGCATTTT

size: once
J: TRBJ2-5
V: TRBV27
D: NA
CDR3: CASSFIGEQTQYF
DNA: TGTGCCAGCAGTTTTATTGGGGAACAGACCCAGTACTTC

size: NA
J: TRBJ2-1
V: TRBV9
D: NA
CDR3: CASSPGLMSSYNEQFF
DNA: TGTGCCAGCAGCCCAGGTCTCATGAGCTCCTACAATGAGCAGTTCTTC

size: NA
J: TRBJ1-6
V: TRBV7-9
D: TRBD1
CDR3: CASSFIRDRASPLHF
DNA: TGTGCCAGCAGCTTTATCCGGGACAGGGCCTCACCCCTCCACTTT

size: NA
J: TRBJ2-1
V: TRBV5-1
D: NA
CDR3: CASSFTLRGNEQFF
DNA: TGCGCCAGCAGCTTTACTCTCCGGGGCAATGAGCAGTTCTTC

size: NA
J: TRBJ2-1
V: TRBV18
D: NA
CDR3: CASSSTRTTAYNEQFF
DNA: TGTGCCAGCTCATCGACCCGGACTACGGCCTACAATGAGCAGTTCTTC

size: NA
J: TRBJ1-5
V: TRBV18
D: NA
CDR3: CASSPGGNGNQPQHF
DNA: TGTGCCAGCTCACCAGGGGGGAATGGCAATCAGCCCCAGCATTTT

size: NA
J: TRBJ2-7
V: TRBV12-2
D: NA
CDR3: CASRLGGRKGRSSYEQYF
DNA: TGTGCAAGTCGCTTAGGTGGGCGGAAGGGCAGAAGCTCCTACGAGCAGTACTTC

size: NA
J: TRBJ1-2
V: TRBV12-5
D: NA
CDR3: CASGFGRGFYGYTF
DNA: TGTGCTAGTGGTTTCGGCAGGGGATTCTATGGCTACACCTTC

size: NA
J: TRBJ1-1
V: TRBV30
D: TRBD1
CDR3: CAWSPWTGNTEAFF
DNA: TGTGCCTGGAGTCCTTGGACAGGGAACACTGAAGCTTTCTTT

size: few
J: TRBJ1-2
V: TRBV7-8
D: TRBD1
CDR3: CASSTTWTGPNYGYTF
DNA: TGTGCCAGCAGCACCACCTGGACAGGACCTAACTATGGCTACACCTTC

size: NA
J: TRBJ2-7
V: TRBV19
D: TRBD2
CDR3: CASSPGLAGGVIDEQYF
DNA: TGTGCCAGTAGTCCAGGACTAGCGGGAGGTGTTATCGACGAGCAGTACTTC

size: NA
J: TRBJ2-2
V: TRBV5-1
D: TRBD2
CDR3: CASSLVSGDTGELFF
DNA: TGCGCCAGCAGCTTGGTTAGCGGGGACACCGGGGAGCTGTTTTTT

size: once
J: TRBJ1-5
V: TRBV6-1
D: NA
CDR3: CASSEVSLNQPQHF
DNA: TGTGCCAGCAGTGAAGTGTCCCTCAATCAGCCCCAGCATTTT

size: NA
J: TRBJ2-2
V: TRBV5-1
D: TRBD2
CDR3: CASSLALGGTSGGNTGELFF
DNA: TGCGCCAGCAGCTTGGCCTTAGGTGGGACTAGCGGAGGAAACACCGGGGAGCTGTTTTTT

size: NA
J: TRBJ1-5
V: TRBV29-1
D: NA
CDR3: CSASTAGANQPQHF
DNA: TGCAGCGCCTCTACGGCAGGGGCCAATCAGCCCCAGCATTTT

size: NA
J: TRBJ2-1
V: TRBV5-1
D: TRBD1
CDR3: CASSPYERTGGSGEQFF
DNA: TGCGCCAGCAGCCCCTACGAGAGGACAGGAGGTTCAGGGGAGCAGTTCTTC